This T cell receptor (beta chain) emerged from a study of tumor-infiltrating lymphocytes in primary liver carcinoma. About the research overall: Patients of both sexes were 30 to 69 years old. The tumors ranged from about 4.2 to 10 cm across and fell within stage T1-T3 N0M0.

This clonotype was seen only once. Sequence at one end of the junction differs from germline and may be a read error. This CDR3 comprises 18 residues. Germline V gene sequence: CDR1 SNHLY, CDR2 FYNNEI. Starting material of 400 to 600 ng total RNA yielded TCR beta cDNA via a constant-region primer. Slightly modified ARM-PCR, run as three nested multiplex PCR rounds, produced the TCR beta libraries. In the first two PCR rounds, TRBV1-TRBV30 forward primers were paired with a C-beta reverse primer, and each round lasted roughly 9 cycles. MiXCR, run by TCRdb on the multiplex PCR reads, gives a single entry per CDR3 protein. This table has about 120,000 distinct CDR3 sequences, less than 75% appearing once. From roughly 20-30 mg of unsorted bulk tissue, DNA and RNA were co-extracted together. Each participant had primary liver carcinoma, and surgical resection was the treatment.

This TCR was recovered from a woman aged 55-70 years with primary liver carcinoma and hepatitis B virus infection. The specimen sequenced was tumor-adjacent normal liver tissue. V gene TRBV2 combines with J gene TRBJ2-6, with TRBD1 identical over 10 bases. CDR3 amino acids: CASIPRDRGFPVANVLTF. CDR3 coding DNA: TGTGCTAGCATCCCTCGGGACAGGGGTTTCCCTGTGGCCAACGTCCTGACTTTC.